Given below is one T cell receptor beta chain in context. The antigen is unknown. This sample stems from a study of cytomegalovirus exposure and HLA in healthy donors. Study-wide background: The roughly 120 validation repertoires, a later analysis reported, used the same platform as the approximately 650 first-cohort repertoires. Findings and caveats of the study: In vitro, a few CMV-associated chains proved specific for CMV antigens.

CDR1 is SGDLS, CDR2 YYNGEE, per germline. The V segment lost 0 bases and the J segment 0 bases; nucleotides outside the gene matches: 3. The CDR3 is made up of 17 amino acids. TCRdb's table, derived via immunoSEQ multiplex PCR, lists solely in-frame clones and lacks some. This repertoire shows 160,000 or so clones, 88% found once; its top ten account for almost 3%. The TCR sequence derives from a man aged 18 to 35 in good health and CMV-seronegative. This sequence joins TRBV9 and TRBJ2-2; 9 bases agree with TRBD2. The sequenced sample consisted of PBMCs. CDR3 coding DNA: TGTGCCAGCAGCGTAGGTGGCGGGAGGGCGAACACCGGGGAGCTGTTTTTT. It yields the protein CASSVGGGRANTGELFF.